This T cell receptor (beta chain) was sequenced in a study of control samples from healthy donors and cancer patients. The table came from immunoSEQ multiplex PCR; TCRdb's copy has only in-frame clones and leaves some out. The sample holds around 110,000 clones, approximately 92% seen once. The CDR3 contains 15 residues. The junction had 5 bases not matched to a gene; V was cut back by 6 bases and J by 0 bases. Germline CDR1 reads MNHEY; CDR2 reads SVGAGI. The source is a woman in her 50s with colorectal cancer. The V and J genes are TRBV6-5 and TRBJ1-5; 7 bases match TRBD1. Sequenced sample: PBMCs. The CDR3 DNA reads TGTGCCAGCAGCCCCGGGACAGATAGCAATCAGCCCCAGCATTTT. Translated, it gives CASSPGTDSNQPQHF.